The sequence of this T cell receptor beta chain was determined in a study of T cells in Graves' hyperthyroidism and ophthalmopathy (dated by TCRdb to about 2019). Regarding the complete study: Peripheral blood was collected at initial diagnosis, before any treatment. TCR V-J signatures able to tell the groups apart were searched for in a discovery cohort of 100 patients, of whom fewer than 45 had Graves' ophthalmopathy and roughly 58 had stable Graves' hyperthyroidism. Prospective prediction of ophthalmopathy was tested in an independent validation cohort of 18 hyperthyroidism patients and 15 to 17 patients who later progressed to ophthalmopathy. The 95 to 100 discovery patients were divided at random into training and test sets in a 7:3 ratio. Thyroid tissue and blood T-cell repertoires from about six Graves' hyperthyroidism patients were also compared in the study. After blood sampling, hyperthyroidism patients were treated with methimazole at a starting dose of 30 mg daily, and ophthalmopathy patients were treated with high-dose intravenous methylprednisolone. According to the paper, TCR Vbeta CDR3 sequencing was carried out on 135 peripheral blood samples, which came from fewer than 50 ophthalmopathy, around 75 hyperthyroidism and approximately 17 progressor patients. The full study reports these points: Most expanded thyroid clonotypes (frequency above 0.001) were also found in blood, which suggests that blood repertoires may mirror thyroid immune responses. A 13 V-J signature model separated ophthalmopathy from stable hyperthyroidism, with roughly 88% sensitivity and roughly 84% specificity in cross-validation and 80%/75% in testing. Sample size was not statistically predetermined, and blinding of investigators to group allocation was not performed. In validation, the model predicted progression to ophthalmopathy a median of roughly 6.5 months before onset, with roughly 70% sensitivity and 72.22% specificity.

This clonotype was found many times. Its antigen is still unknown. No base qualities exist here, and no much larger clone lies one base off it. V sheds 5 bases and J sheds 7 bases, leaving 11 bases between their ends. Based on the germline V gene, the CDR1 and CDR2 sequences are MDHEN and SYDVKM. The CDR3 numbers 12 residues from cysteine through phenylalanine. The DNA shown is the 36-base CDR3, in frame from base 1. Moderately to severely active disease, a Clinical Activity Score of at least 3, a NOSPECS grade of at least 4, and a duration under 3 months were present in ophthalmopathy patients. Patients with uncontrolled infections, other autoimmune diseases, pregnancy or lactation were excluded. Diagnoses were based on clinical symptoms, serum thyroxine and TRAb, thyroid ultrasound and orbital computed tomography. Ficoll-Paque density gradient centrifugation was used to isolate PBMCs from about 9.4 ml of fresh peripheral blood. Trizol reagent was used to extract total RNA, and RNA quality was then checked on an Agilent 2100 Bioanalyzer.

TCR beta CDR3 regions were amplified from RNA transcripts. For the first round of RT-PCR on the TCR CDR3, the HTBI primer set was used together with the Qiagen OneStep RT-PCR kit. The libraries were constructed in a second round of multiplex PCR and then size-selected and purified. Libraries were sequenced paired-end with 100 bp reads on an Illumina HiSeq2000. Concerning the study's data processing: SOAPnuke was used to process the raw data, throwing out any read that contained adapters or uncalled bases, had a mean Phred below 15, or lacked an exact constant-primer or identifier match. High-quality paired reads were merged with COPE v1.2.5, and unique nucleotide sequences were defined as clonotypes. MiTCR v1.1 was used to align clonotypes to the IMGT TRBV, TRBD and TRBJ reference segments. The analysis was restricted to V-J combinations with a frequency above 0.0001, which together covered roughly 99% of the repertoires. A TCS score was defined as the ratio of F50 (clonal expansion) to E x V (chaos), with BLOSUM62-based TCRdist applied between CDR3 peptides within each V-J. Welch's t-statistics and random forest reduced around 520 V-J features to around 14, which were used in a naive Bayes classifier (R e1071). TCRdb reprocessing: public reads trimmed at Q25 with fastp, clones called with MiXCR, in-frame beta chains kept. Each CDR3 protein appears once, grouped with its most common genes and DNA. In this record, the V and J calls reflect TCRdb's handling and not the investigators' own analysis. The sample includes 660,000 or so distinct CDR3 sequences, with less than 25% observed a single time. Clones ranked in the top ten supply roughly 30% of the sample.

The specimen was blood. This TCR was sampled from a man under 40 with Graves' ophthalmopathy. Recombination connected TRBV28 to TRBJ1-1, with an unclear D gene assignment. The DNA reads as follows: TGTGCCAGCAGTGCCTCAGACCGTGAAGCTTTCTTT. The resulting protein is CASSASDREAFF.